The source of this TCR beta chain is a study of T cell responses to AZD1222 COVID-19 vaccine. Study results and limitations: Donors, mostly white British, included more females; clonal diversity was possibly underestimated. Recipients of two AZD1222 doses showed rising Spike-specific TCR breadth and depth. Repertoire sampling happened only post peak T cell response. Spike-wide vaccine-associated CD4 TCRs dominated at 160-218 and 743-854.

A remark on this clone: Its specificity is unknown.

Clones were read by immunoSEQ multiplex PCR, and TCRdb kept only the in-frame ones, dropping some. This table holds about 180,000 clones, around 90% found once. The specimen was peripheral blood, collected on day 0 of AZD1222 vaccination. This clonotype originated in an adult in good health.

Written as DNA, the CDR3 is TGTGCCAGCATCTCACTGACCGGGGAGCTGTTTTTT. Protein product: CASISLTGELFF. J is TRBJ2-2 and V is TRBV9; D gene ambiguous. The germline gives CDR1 SGDLS, CDR2 YYNGEE. The CDR3 extends over 12 amino acids. Trimming removed 6 bases at V and 5 bases at J, with 8 bases between.